The 29 T cell receptor beta chains in this list originate from one sample, sequenced in a study of T cells in localized non-small cell lung cancer. Clones were sequenced by immunoSEQ multiplex PCR, and TCRdb holds only the in-frame ones, with some missing. Of fewer than 35,000 clones listed, nearly 80% are singletons. The sample in question was peripheral blood, obtained before any cancer treatment. The receptors stem from a male donor older than 55 with stage II squamous cell lung carcinoma.

This rearrangement joins TRBV28 to TRBJ2-1, with TRBD2 matching over 9 bases. CDR3 length: 15 amino acids. With V trimmed by 6 bases and J by 8 bases, 11 bases remained unmatched. Germline lookup yields CDR1 MDHEN and CDR2 SYDVKM. In DNA form, the CDR3 reads TGTGCCAGCAGACGCGCCCCGGGACTAGCCTATGAGCAGTTCTTC. Translating gives CASRRAPGLAYEQFF. Full variable domain (missing parts from reference TRBV28 and TRBJ2-1): DVKVTQSSRYLVKRTGEKVFLECVQDMDHENMFWYRQDPGLGLRLIYFSYDVKMKEKGDIPEGYSVSREKKERFSLILESASTNQTSMYLCASRRAPGLAYEQFFGPGTRLTVL.

This chain links TRBV7-3 with TRBJ2-3; 11 bases line up with TRBD2. There are 16 residues in the CDR3. J gave up 3 bases and V 1 base, and 3 bases lay outside the gene matches. Germline V gene data show CDR1 as SGHTA and CDR2 as FQGTGA. CDR3 loop: CASSLRLAGSTDTQYF. The CDR3 coding sequence is TGTGCCAGCAGCTTAAGACTAGCGGGGTCGACAGATACGCAGTATTTT.

This sequence joins TRBV6-5 and TRBJ1-1; D not certain. With 4 bases removed from V and 5 bases from J, the gap between germline ends came to 14 bases. The CDR3 has 14 residues. Germline V lookup: CDR1 MNHEY, CDR2 SVGAGI. CDR3 loop: CASSSSPERTEAFF. CDR3 DNA sequence: TGTGCCAGCAGTTCGTCACCCGAGAGGACTGAAGCTTTCTTT.

This clone was observed a single time. The V and J genes are TRBV11-2 and TRBJ2-1; 10 bases line up with TRBD1. The ends lost 4 bases at V and 9 bases at J; junction bases unmatched: 9. Per the germline V gene, CDR1 is SGHAT and CDR2 is FQNNGV. This CDR3 contains 15 residues. CDR3 DNA: TGTGCCAGCAGCTCACCGGGACAGGGGTTTACTGAGCAGTTCTTC. Translated, it gives CASSSPGQGFTEQFF.

The V and J genes are TRBV7-2 and TRBJ2-5, with 8 bases lining up with TRBD2. The CDR3 is 14 residues long. J was trimmed by 3 bases and V by 3 bases; bases with no gene match: 3. Germline CDR1 reads SGHTA; CDR2 reads FQGNSA. CDR3 region: CASSFQRGKETQYF. The CDR3 coding sequence is TGTGCCAGCAGCTTCCAGCGGGGGAAAGAGACCCAGTACTTC.

This clone showed up just a few times. Other DNA sequences in the same sample also yield this CDR3. This chain uses TRBV6-4 with TRBJ2-2; a weak D match, TRBD2 (6 bases). This CDR3 has 14 residues. Germline V CDR1 and CDR2: MRHNA, SNTAGT. Trimming shortened V by 4 bases and J by 3 bases, and 9 bases separated the two germline ends. CDR3 region: CASSVGEDTGELFF. CDR3 sequence (DNA): TGTGCCAGCAGTGTCGGGGAGGACACCGGGGAGCTGTTTTTT.

The chain links TRBV27 to TRBJ2-2; the match to TRBD1 covers 8 bases. The CDR3 runs to 14 residues. With V trimmed by 5 bases and J by 6 bases, 5 bases remained unmatched. Germline V CDR1 and CDR2: MNHEY, SMNVEV (reference sequence). The CDR3 loop reads CASSPMGQAGELFF. CDR3 in DNA: TGTGCCAGCAGTCCCATGGGACAGGCCGGGGAGCTGTTTTTT.

The chain uses TRBV5-6 and TRBJ2-2; D might be TRBD1 or TRBD2, each matching 5 bases. Trimming stripped 2 bases from V and 5 bases from J, with 7 bases between. Germline lookup yields CDR1 SGHDT and CDR2 YYEEEE. The CDR3 runs 13 residues. This CDR3 is CASSFWGTGELFF. CDR3 coding DNA: TGTGCCAGCAGCTTCTGGGGGACCGGGGAGCTGTTTTTT.

The chain has TRBV5-4 and TRBJ2-1, with a possible D match to TRBD2 (5 bases). Between the trimmed V and J ends, which lost 1 base and 2 bases, there was a span of 10 bases. CDR3 length: 15 amino acids. In germline, CDR1 is SGHNT, CDR2 YYREEE (reference sequence). In DNA, the CDR3 is TGTGCCAGCAGCTTGTACTCGGGGACCTACAATGAGCAGTTCTTC. This translates into CASSLYSGTYNEQFF.

The V and J genes are TRBV7-9 and TRBJ1-4; 8 bases match TRBD1. Losses at the gene ends were 5 bases for V and 8 bases for J; bases not matched to a gene: 7. Germline V gives CDR1 SEHNR, CDR2 FQNEAQ (reference sequence). The CDR3 spans 14 residues. The CDR3 here is CASSLLDRGEKLFF. CDR3 bases: TGTGCCAGCAGCCTCCTAGACAGGGGAGAAAAACTGTTTTTT.

CDR3 residues: CASSLGPSNTGELFF. Written as DNA, the CDR3 is TGTGCCAGCAGCTTGGGACCCTCGAACACCGGGGAGCTGTTTTTT. The V gene is TRBV11-3, the J gene TRBJ2-2; tentatively, D is TRBD1 or TRBD2 (5 bases each). Germline-derived CDR1 and CDR2 are SGHNT and YENEEA. The CDR3 covers 15 residues. V dropped 3 bases and J dropped 0 bases, with 8 bases sitting between them.

V usage is TRBV2 and J usage is TRBJ2-3, with 13 bases identical to TRBD2. The V gene's germline CDR1 is SNHLY and CDR2 FYNNEI. The CDR3 length is 19 residues. V shed 6 bases, J shed 1 base, and the junction held 13 bases outside the gene matches. The CDR3 protein is CASSEGLAGLGGGTDTQYF. CDR3 nucleotide sequence: TGTGCCAGCAGCGAGGGACTAGCGGGGTTGGGCGGGGGCACAGATACGCAGTATTTT. Using reference TRBV2 and TRBJ2-3 for the parts outside the CDR3, the full variable domain is EPEVTQTPSHQVTQMGQEVILRCVPISNHLYFYWYRQILGQKVEFLVSFYNNEISEKSEIFDDQFSVERPDGSNFTLKIRSTKLEDSAMYFCASSEGLAGLGGGTDTQYFGPGTRLTVL.

The chain joins TRBV2 to TRBJ1-5, with no clear D. The CDR3 totals 16 residues. From germline, CDR1 is SNHLY and CDR2 FYNNEI. Trimming stripped 4 bases from V and 5 bases from J, with 18 bases between. Here the CDR3 reads CASSVFPTVSHQPQHF. The CDR3 DNA follows: TGTGCCAGCAGTGTCTTCCCCACGGTGTCACATCAGCCCCAGCATTTT.

To note about this clone: Sequence at one end of the junction differs from germline and may be a read error. This chain uses TRBV4-1 with TRBJ2-2; D is perhaps TRBD1 (5 bases). CDR3 length: 15 amino acids. Germline V lookup: CDR1 MGHRA, CDR2 YSYEKL. This CDR3 is CASSEEARDTGELFF. CDR3 DNA sequence: TGCGCCAGCAGCGAAGAAGCCAGGGACACCGGGGAGCTGTTTTTT.

The chain is built from TRBV2 and TRBJ1-5, with D possibly being TRBD1 (5 bases). V was cut by 6 bases and J by 0 bases, with 9 bases left in between. In germline, CDR1 is SNHLY, CDR2 FYNNEI. The CDR3 consists of 14 residues. The chain's CDR3 is CASRGTYSNQPQHF. The CDR3 DNA follows: TGTGCCAGCAGGGGGACTTATAGCAATCAGCCCCAGCATTTT.

This sequence joins TRBV27 and TRBJ2-5; D is possibly TRBD2 (5 bases). The CDR3 covers 15 residues. V lost 5 bases and J lost 5, with 18 bases in between. The germline V gene has CDR1 MNHEY and CDR2 SMNVEV (reference sequence). The CDR3 DNA follows: TGTGCCAGCAGTCCCGGACTCACCAGATGGGAGACCCAGTACTTC. Residues: CASSPGLTRWETQYF.

The J gene is TRBJ1-2, the V gene TRBV5-4; 7 nucleotides line up with TRBD1. This CDR3 is built from 13 residues. After removal of 3 bases from V and 8 bases from J, the junction contained 7 bases not matched to a gene. Germline assignment: CDR1 SGHNT and CDR2 YYREEE (reference sequence). The CDR3 sequence is CASSSLEGAGYTF. DNA for the CDR3: TGTGCCAGCAGCTCCCTAGAGGGGGCCGGCTACACCTTC.

The chain joins TRBV5-4 to TRBJ1-6, with D perhaps TRBD1 (5 bases). The CDR3 has 15 amino acids. V was clipped by 0 bases and J by 14 bases, with 18 bases between them. Germline V gene sequence: CDR1 SGHNT, CDR2 YYREEE (reference sequence). The CDR3 loop is CASSLERQPKGTLHF. The DNA for the CDR3 is TGTGCCAGCAGCTTGGAAAGACAGCCCAAGGGGACCCTCCACTTT.

This chain uses TRBV4-3 with TRBJ2-1, with D perhaps TRBD1 (6 bases). Trimming pared 0 bases from V and 8 bases from J, leaving 17 bases between. The CDR3 sequence is 16 residues long. Germline V gives CDR1 LGHNA, CDR2 YSLEER. As DNA, the CDR3 is TGCGCCAGCAGCCAAGATTTGTGGCAGGGGTCGGATGAGCAGTTCTTC. Amino acids: CASSQDLWQGSDEQFF.

The chain joins TRBV7-2 to TRBJ2-7; perhaps TRBD1 as D (5 bases). The CDR3 covers 15 residues. V was shortened by 0 bases and J by 2 bases, with 11 bases between the two germline ends. Germline V lookup: CDR1 SGHTA, CDR2 FQGNSA. The CDR3 DNA is TGTGCCAGCAGCTTAGCCAGGACAAATACCTACGAGCAGTACTTC. Translating it yields CASSLARTNTYEQYF.

This clone was observed a single time. The gene calls are TRBV9 and TRBJ2-4; D is ambiguous. CDR1 and CDR2 (germline): SGDLS, YYNGEE. V lost 0 bases and J lost 2, with 9 bases in between. CDR3 length: 15 amino acids. This chain's CDR3 is CASSVGSFTKNIQYF. CDR3 sequence (DNA): TGTGCCAGCAGCGTAGGATCTTTTACCAAAAACATTCAGTACTTC.

This clone was seen a handful of times. The chain has TRBV18 and TRBJ1-2; no reliable D call. Trimming took off 3 bases at V and 6 bases at J, with 11 bases between the two ends. Germline V gene sequence: CDR1 KGHSH, CDR2 LQKENI. CDR3 length: 13 residues. DNA for the CDR3: TGTGCCAGCTCACCCGAGAAGGGAAATGGCTACACCTTC. Its translation is CASSPEKGNGYTF.

J is TRBJ2-3 and V is TRBV29-1, with 9 bases aligning to TRBD1. The ends lost 4 bases at V and 10 bases at J; junction bases unmatched: 6. CDR1 and CDR2 from the germline V gene are SQVTM and ANQGSEA. The CDR3 loop spans 12 amino acids. CDR3 in amino acids: CSVVPGQGSQYF. Written as DNA, the CDR3 is TGCAGCGTTGTCCCGGGACAGGGCTCGCAGTATTTT.

In DNA, the CDR3 is TGCGCCAGCAGTAGTGACAGCAATCAGCCCCAGCATTTT. Translated: CASSSDSNQPQHF. This chain uses TRBV4-1 with TRBJ1-5; D unclear. V was clipped by 6 bases and J by 1 base, with 7 bases between them. There are 13 residues in the CDR3. Germline CDR1 MGHRA, CDR2 YSYEKL.

This clone came up a few times. The chain links TRBV19 to TRBJ1-2; 7 nucleotides align to TRBD1. The CDR3 covers 14 residues. CDR1 and CDR2 (germline): LNHDA, SQIVND (reference sequence). With V trimmed by 5 bases and J by 11 bases, 14 bases remained unmatched. The CDR3 DNA reads as TGTGCCAGTAGTCAGACAGGGAGGACCATGGAGTACACCTTC. Translation: CASSQTGRTMEYTF.

This clone was counted a few times. This chain links TRBV19 with TRBJ1-5; D perhaps matches TRBD1 (5 bases). The ends were cut back, 6 bases at V and 6 bases at J, with 9 bases in the middle. In germline, CDR1 is LNHDA, CDR2 SQIVND (reference sequence). The CDR3 is 12 residues long. CDR3 nucleotides: TGTGCCAGTAGATCAGGGCTTCAGCCCCAGCATTTT. Its protein is CASRSGLQPQHF.

The chain is built from TRBV4-2 and TRBJ2-1; 8 bases align to TRBD2. The trim removed 1 base at V and 5 bases at J, leaving 7 bases unmatched. Germline V gene lookup returns CDR1 LGHNA and CDR2 YNFKEQ. This CDR3 comprises 16 residues. CDR3 coding DNA: TGTGCCAGCAGCCAAGTGGGCTCGGGGGGGAACAATGAGCAGTTCTTC. It translates to CASSQVGSGGNNEQFF.

The chain is built from TRBV6-6 and TRBJ2-1; maybe TRBD2 (5 bases). The V gene lost 5 bases and the J gene lost 5 bases, with 7 bases spanning the gap. CDR1 MNHNY and CDR2 SVGAGI come from the germline V gene (reference sequence). The CDR3 has 12 residues. The CDR3 region is CASSRDNNEQFF. CDR3 nucleotide sequence: TGTGCCAGCAGTCGGGATAACAATGAGCAGTTCTTC.

V usage is TRBV7-2 and J usage is TRBJ2-5; a weak D match, TRBD2 (7 bases). The germline V gene encodes CDR1 SGHTA and CDR2 FQGNSA. Trimming cost V 5 bases and J 7 bases, with 14 bases left between them. This CDR3 has 13 amino acids. The DNA of the CDR3 is TGTGCCAGCAGCACAAACAGGGAGGGGACCCAGTACTTC. This codes for CASSTNREGTQYF.